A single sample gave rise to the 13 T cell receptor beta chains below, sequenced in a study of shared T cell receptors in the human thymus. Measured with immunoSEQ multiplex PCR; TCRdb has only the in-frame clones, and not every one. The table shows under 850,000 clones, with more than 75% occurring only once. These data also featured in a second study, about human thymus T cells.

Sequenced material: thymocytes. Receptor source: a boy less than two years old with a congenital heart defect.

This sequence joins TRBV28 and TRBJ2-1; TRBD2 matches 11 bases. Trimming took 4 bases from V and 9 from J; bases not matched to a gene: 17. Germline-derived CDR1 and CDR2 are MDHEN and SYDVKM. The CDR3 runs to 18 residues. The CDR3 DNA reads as TGTGCCAGCAGTTCCGAGTTATTCTTAGCGGGAGGGGGGAGTGAGCAGTTCTTC. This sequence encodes CASSSELFLAGGGSEQFF.

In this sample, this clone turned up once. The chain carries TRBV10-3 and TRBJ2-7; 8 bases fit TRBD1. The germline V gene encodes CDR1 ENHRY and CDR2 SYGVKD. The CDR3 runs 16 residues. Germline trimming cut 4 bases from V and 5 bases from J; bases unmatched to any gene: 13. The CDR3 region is CAISGGTLRGLHEQYF. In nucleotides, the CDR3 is TGTGCCATCAGTGGGGGGACCCTCAGGGGGCTCCACGAGCAGTACTTC.

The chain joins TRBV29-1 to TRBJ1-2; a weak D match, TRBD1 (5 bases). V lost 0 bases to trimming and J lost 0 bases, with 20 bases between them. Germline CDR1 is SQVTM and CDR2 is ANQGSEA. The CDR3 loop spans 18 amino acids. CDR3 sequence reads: CSVEDPPLDRRANYGYTF. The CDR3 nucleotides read TGCAGCGTTGAAGACCCCCCTTTAGACAGACGAGCTAACTATGGCTACACCTTC.

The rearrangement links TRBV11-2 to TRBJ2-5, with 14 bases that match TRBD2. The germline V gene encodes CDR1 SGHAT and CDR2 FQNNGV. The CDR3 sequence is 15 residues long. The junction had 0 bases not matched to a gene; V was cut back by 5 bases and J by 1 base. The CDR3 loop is CASSGTSGSQETQYF. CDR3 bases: TGTGCCAGCAGCGGGACTAGCGGGAGCCAAGAGACCCAGTACTTC.

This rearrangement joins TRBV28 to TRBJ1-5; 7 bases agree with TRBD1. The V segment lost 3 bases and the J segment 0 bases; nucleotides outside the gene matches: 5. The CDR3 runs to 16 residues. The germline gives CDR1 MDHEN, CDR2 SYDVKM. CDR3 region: CASSFFGTASNQPQHF. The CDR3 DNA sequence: TGTGCCAGCAGTTTTTTCGGGACAGCTAGCAATCAGCCCCAGCATTTT.

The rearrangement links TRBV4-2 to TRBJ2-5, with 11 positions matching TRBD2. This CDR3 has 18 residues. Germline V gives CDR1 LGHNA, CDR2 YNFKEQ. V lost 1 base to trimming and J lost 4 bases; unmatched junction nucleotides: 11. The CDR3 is CASSQGQASGRKGETQYF. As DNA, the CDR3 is TGTGCCAGCAGCCAAGGGCAGGCTAGCGGGAGGAAGGGAGAGACCCAGTACTTC.

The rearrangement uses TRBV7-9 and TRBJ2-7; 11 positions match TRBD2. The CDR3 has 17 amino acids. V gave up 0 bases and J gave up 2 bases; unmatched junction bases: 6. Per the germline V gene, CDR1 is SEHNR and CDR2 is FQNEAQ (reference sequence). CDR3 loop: CASSLAEGLAVPYEQYF. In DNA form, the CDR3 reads TGTGCCAGCAGCTTAGCGGAGGGACTAGCGGTACCCTACGAGCAGTACTTC.

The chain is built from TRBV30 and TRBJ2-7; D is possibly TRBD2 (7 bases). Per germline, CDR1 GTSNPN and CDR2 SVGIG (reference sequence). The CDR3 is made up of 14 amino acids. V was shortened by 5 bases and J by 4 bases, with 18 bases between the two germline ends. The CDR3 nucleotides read TGTGCCTGGTCCCCAGGGGAGGGATTTTACGAGCAGTACTTC. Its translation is CAWSPGEGFYEQYF.

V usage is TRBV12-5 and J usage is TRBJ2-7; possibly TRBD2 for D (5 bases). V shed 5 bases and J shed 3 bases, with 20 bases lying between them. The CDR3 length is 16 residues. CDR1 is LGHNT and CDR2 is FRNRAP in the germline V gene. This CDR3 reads CASGVRRAGRGYEQYF. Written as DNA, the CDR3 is TGTGCTAGTGGTGTACGTCGGGCGGGTCGGGGCTACGAGCAGTACTTC. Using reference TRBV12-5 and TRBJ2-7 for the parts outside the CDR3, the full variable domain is DARVTQTPRHKVTEMGQEVTMRCQPILGHNTVFWYRQTMMQGLELLAYFRNRAPLDDSGMPKDRFSAEMPDATLATLKIQPSEPRDSAVYFCASGVRRAGRGYEQYFGPGTRLTVT.

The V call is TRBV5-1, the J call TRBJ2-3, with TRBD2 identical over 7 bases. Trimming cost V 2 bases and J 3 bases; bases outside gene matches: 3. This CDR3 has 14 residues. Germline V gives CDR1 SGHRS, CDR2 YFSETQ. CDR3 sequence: CASSFGGRTDTQYF. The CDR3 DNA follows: TGCGCCAGCAGCTTTGGCGGGAGAACAGATACGCAGTATTTT.

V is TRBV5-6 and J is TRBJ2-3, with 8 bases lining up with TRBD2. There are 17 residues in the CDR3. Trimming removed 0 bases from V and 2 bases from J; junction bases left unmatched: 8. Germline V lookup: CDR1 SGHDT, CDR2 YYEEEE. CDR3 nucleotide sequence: TGTGCCAGCAGCTTGGCCGGGGGCGGGAGGACCACAGATACGCAGTATTTT. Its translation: CASSLAGGGRTTDTQYF.

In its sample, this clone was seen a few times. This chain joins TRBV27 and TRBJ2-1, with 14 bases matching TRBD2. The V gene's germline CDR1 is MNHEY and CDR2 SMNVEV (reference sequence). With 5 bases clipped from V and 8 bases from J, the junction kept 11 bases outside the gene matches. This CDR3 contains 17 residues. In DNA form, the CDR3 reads TGTGCCAGCAGTAACCCGGGACTAGCGGGAGTGGGGGATGAGCAGTTCTTC. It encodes CASSNPGLAGVGDEQFF.

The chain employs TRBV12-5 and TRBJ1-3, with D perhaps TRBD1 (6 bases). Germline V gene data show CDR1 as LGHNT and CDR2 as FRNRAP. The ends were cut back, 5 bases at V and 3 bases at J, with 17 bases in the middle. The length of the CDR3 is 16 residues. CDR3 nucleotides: TGTGCTAGTGGTCCCCCTTCAGGGGCCCTTGGAAACACCATATATTTT. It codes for CASGPPSGALGNTIYF.